This T cell receptor (beta chain) was sequenced during a study of shared T cell receptors in the human thymus. Measured with immunoSEQ multiplex PCR; TCRdb has only the in-frame clones, and not every one. The table includes roughly 560,000 clones, around 82% detected once. Germline V gene data show CDR1 as SGHNT and CDR2 as YYREEE (reference sequence). The CDR3 covers 13 residues. Losses at the gene ends were 6 bases for V and 3 bases for J; bases not matched to a gene: 5. These sequences were also reported in another study, on human thymus T cells. That paper states: The thymus was resected at corrective cardiac surgery.

Sequences were obtained from thymocytes. The gene calls are TRBV5-4 and TRBJ2-5; 7 bases align to TRBD1. The clonotype originates from a boy under two years old with a congenital heart defect. CDR3: CASTTGAEETQYF. For the CDR3, the DNA is TGTGCCAGCACCACAGGGGCGGAAGAGACCCAGTACTTC.